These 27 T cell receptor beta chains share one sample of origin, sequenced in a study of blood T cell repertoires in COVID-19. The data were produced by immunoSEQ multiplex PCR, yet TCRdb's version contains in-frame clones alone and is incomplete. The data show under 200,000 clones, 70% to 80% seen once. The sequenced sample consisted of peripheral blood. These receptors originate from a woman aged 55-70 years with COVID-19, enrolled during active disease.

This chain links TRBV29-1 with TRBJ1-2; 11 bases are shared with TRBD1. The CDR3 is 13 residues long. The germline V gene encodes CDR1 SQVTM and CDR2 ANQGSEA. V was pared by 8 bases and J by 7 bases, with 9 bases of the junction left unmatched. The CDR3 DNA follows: TGCAGCATTTGGACAGGGGGCTTGGCTGGCTACACCTTC. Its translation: CSIWTGGLAGYTF.

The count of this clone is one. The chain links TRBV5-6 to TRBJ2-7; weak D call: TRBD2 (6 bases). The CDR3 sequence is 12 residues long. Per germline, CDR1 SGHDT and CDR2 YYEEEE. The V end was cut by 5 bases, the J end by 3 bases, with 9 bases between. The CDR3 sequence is CASSSGDYEQYV. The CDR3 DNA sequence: TGTGCCAGCAGTTCGGGGGACTACGAGCAGTACGTC.

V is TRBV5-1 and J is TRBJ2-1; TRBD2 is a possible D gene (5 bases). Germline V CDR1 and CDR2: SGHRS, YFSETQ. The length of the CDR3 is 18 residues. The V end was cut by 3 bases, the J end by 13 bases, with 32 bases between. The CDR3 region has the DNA TGCGCCAGCAGCTCGATACCCATTGCGGGCTTAGGTGGCTTTGACCAGTTCTTC. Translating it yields CASSSIPIAGLGGFDQFF.

The CDR3 sequence is CASSGPTTGGVDEQYF. The CDR3 region has the DNA TGTGCCAGCAGTGGACCGACGACAGGGGGGGTCGACGAGCAGTACTTC. The V call is TRBV6-1, the J call TRBJ2-7; TRBD1 aligns across 9 bases. Per germline, CDR1 MNHNS and CDR2 SASEGT. The V segment lost 4 bases and the J segment 5 bases; nucleotides outside the gene matches: 12. This CDR3 contains 16 residues.

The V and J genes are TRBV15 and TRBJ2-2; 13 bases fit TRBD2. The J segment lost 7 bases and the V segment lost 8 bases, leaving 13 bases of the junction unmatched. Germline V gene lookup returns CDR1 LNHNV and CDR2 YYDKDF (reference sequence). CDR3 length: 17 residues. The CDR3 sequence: CATSERLAGGSGGELFF. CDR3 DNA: TGTGCCACCTCTGAAAGACTAGCGGGAGGATCTGGCGGGGAGCTGTTTTTT. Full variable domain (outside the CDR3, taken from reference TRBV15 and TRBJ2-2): DAMVIQNPRYQVTQFGKPVTLSCSQTLNHNVMYWYQQKSSQAPKLLFHYYDKDFNNEADTPDNFQSRRPNTSFCFLDIRSPGLGDTAMYLCATSERLAGGSGGELFFGEGSRLTVL.

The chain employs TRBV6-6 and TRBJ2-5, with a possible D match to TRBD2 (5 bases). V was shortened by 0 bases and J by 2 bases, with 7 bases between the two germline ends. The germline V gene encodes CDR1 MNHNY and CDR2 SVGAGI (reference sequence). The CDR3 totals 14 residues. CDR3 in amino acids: CASSYSGRQETQYF. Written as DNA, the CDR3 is TGTGCCAGCAGTTACTCAGGGAGACAAGAGACCCAGTACTTC.

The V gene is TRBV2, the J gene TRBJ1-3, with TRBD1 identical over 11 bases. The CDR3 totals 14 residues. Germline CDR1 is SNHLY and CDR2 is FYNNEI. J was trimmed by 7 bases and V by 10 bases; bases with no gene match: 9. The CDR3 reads CATGSDRGRNTIYF. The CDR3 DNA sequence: TGTGCCACCGGATCGGACAGGGGGCGTAACACCATATATTTT. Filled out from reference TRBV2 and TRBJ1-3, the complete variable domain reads EPEVTQTPSHQVTQMGQEVILRCVPISNHLYFYWYRQILGQKVEFLVSFYNNEISEKSEIFDDQFSVERPDGSNFTLKIRSTKLEDSAMYFCATGSDRGRNTIYFGEGSWLTVV.

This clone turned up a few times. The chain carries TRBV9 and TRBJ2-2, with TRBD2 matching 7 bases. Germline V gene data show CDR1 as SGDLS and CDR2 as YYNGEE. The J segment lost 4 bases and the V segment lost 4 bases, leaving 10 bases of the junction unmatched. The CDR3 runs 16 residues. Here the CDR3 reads CASSYITSAGTGELFF. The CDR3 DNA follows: TGTGCCAGCAGCTACATAACTAGCGCGGGCACCGGGGAGCTGTTTTTT.

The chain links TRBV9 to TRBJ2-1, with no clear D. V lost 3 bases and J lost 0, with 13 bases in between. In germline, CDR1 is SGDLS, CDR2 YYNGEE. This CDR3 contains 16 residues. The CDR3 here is CASSANPSSSYNEQFF. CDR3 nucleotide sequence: TGTGCCAGCAGCGCCAATCCGTCCAGCTCCTACAATGAGCAGTTCTTC.

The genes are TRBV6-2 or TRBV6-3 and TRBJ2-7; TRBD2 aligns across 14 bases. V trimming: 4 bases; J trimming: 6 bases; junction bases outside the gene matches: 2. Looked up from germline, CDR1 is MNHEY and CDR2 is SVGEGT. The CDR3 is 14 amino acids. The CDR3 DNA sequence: TGTGCCAGCAGTTTGGGACTAGCGGGAGTCGAGCAGTACTTC. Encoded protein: CASSLGLAGVEQYF.

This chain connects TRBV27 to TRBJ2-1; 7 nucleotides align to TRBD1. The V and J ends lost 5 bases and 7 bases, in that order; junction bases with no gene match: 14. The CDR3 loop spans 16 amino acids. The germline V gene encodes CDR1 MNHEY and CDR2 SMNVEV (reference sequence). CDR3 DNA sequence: TGTGCCAGCAGTCTCCCCCCCCCGGACAGGAGGAATGAGCAGTTCTTC. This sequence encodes CASSLPPPDRRNEQFF.

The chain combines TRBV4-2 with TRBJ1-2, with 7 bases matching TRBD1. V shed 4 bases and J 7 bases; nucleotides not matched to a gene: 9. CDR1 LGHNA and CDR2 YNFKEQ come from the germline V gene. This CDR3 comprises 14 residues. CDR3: CASSPEGQGGGYTF. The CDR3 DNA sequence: TGTGCCAGCAGCCCCGAGGGGCAGGGGGGTGGCTACACCTTC.

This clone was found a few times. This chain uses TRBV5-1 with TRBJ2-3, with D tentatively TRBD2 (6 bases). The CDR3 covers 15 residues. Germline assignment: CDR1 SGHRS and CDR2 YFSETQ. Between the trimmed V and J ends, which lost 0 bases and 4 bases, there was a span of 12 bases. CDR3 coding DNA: TGCGCCAGCAGCTTGGCGGGAGAAAGGGCAGATACGCAGTATTTT. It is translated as CASSLAGERADTQYF.

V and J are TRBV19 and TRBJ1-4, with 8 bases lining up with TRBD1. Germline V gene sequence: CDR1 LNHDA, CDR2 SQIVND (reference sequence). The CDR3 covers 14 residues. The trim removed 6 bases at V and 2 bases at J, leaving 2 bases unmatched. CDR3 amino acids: CASSRTGTNEKLFF. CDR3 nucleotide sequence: TGTGCCAGTAGCCGGACAGGGACTAATGAAAAACTGTTTTTT.

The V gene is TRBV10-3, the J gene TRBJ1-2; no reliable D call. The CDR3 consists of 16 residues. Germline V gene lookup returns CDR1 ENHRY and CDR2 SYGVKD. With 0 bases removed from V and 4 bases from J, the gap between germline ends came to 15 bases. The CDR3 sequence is CAISESPGQYVYGYTF. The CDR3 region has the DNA TGTGCCATCAGTGAGTCTCCAGGCCAATACGTCTATGGCTACACCTTC.

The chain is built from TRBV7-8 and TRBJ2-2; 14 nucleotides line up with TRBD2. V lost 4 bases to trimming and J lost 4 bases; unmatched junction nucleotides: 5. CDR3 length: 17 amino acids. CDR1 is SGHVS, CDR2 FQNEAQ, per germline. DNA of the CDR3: TGTGCCAGCAGCTACTTTGGACTAGCGGGGGGCACCGGGGAGCTGTTTTTT. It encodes CASSYFGLAGGTGELFF.

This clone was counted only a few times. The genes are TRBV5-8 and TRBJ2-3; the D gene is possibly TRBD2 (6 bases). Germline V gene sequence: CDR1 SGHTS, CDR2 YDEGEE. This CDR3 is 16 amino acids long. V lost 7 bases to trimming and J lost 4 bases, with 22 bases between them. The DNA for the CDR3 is TGTGCCAGCGGATACAGGAGGGGCCCGCACCCAGATACGCAGTATTTT. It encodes CASGYRRGPHPDTQYF.

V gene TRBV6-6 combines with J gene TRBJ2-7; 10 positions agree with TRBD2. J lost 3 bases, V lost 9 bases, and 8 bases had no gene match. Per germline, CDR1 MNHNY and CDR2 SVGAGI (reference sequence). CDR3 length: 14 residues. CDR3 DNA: TGTGCCAGTCTAGCGGGAGTGGGCGGCTACGAGCAGTACTTC. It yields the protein CASLAGVGGYEQYF.

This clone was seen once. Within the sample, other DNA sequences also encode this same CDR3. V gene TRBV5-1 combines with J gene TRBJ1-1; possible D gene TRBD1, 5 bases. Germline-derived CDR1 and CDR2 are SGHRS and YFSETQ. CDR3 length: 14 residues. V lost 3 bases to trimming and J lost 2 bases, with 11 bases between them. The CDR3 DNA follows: TGCGCCAGCAGCTCGTCGGGGGGTAACACTGAAGCTTTCTTT. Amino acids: CASSSSGGNTEAFF. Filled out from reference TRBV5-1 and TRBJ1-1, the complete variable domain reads KAGVTQTPRYLIKTRGQQVTLSCSPISGHRSVSWYQQTPGQGLQFLFEYFSETQRNKGNFPGRFSGRQFSNSRSEMNVSTLELGDSALYLCASSSSGGNTEAFFGQGTRLTVV.

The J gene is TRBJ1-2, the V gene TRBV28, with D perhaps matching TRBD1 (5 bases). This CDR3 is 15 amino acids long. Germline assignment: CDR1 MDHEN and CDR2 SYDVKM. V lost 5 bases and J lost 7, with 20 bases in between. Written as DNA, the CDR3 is TGTGCCAGCAGTCCCTTTCGAGGAAGGGGAGGTGGCTACACCTTC. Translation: CASSPFRGRGGGYTF.

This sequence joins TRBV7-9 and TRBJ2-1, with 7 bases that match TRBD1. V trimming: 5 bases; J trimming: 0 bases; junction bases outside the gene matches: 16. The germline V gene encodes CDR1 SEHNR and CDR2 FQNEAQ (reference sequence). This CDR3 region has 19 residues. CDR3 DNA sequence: TGTGCCAGCAGCCCAGTGACAGGGCCACTCCTGGCCTCCTACAATGAGCAGTTCTTC. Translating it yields CASSPVTGPLLASYNEQFF.

The CDR3 DNA is TGTGCCAGCAGAACGGTGGGCCTTAGCAATCAGCCCCAGCATTTT. It is translated as CASRTVGLSNQPQHF. The chain recombines TRBV6-5 with TRBJ1-5; unclear D gene. With 6 bases removed from V and 0 bases from J, the gap between germline ends came to 12 bases. The germline V gene encodes CDR1 MNHEY and CDR2 SVGAGI. The CDR3 is 15 amino acids.

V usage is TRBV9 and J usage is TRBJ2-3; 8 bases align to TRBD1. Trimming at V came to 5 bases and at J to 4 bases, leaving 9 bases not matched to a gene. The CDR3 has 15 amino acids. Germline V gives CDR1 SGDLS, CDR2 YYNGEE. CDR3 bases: TGTGCCAGCAGTTTCGACAGGGGTGGTGCAGATACGCAGTATTTT. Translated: CASSFDRGGADTQYF.

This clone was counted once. The chain's CDR3 is CASSLDRGYNTGELFF. The CDR3 DNA sequence: TGTGCCAGCAGTCTCGACAGGGGCTACAACACCGGGGAGCTGTTTTTT. The rearrangement links TRBV5-6 to TRBJ2-2; 8 bases align to TRBD1. There are 16 residues in the CDR3. The germline V gene has CDR1 SGHDT and CDR2 YYEEEE. The V segment lost 5 bases and the J segment 2 bases; nucleotides outside the gene matches: 8.

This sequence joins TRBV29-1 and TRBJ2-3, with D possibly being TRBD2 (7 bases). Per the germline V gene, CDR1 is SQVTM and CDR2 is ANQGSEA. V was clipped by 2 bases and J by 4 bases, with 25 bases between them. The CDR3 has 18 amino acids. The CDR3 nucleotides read TGCAGCGTTGAAAGAAGCGGGACAAGGTCGATATTCGCAGATACGCAGTATTTT. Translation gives CSVERSGTRSIFADTQYF.

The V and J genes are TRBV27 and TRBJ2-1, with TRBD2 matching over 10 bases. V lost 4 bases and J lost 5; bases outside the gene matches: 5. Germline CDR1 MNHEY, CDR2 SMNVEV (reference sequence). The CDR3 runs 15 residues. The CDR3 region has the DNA TGTGCCAGCAGTTCGAAGCGGGGGGGAAACAATGAGCAGTTCTTC. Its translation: CASSSKRGGNNEQFF.

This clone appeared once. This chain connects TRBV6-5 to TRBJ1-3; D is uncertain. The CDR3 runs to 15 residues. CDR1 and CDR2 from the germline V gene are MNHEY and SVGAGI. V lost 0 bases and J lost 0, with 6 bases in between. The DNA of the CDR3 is TGTGCCAGCAGTTACTCGGCCAGCTCTGGAAACACCATATATTTT. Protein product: CASSYSASSGNTIYF.